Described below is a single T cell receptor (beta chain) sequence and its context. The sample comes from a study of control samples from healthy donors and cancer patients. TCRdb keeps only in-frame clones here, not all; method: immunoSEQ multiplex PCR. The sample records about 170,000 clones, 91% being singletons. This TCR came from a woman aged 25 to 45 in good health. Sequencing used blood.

The chain's CDR3 is CASSEPGQTTGELFF. Here the CDR3 DNA reads TGTGCCAGCAGTGAGCCGGGACAGACTACCGGGGAGCTGTTTTTT. The genes are TRBV6-1 and TRBJ2-2, with 7 bases identical to TRBD1. Trimming cost V 3 bases and J 5 bases; bases outside gene matches: 6. Germline loops: CDR1 MNHNS, CDR2 SASEGT. The CDR3 covers 15 residues.